This entry concerns a single TCR beta chain. As processed by the authors: Estimates of nucleated cell counts were drawn from the amplification of reference gene primers. Sequencing used immunoSEQ multiplex PCR; TCRdb keeps in-frame clones, though not all of them. V and J calls and clone size follow that table, whereas D and trimming were derived from the DNA. The sample lists about 35,000 clones; just over 85% were seen once. The entry originates in a study of blood T cell repertoires in COVID-19. The overall study: The origin of the acute and convalescent COVID-19 samples was the United States, Italy and Spain. Nucleic acid was either cDNA or gDNA, and it came from T cells, B-cell-depleted T cells, or PBMCs.

The CDR3 has 14 amino acids. V shed 5 bases, J shed 7 bases, and the junction held 3 bases outside the gene matches. The germline V gene encodes CDR1 LNHDA and CDR2 SQIVND (reference sequence). Sequenced: peripheral blood. The V gene is TRBV19, the J gene TRBJ1-6; 9 bases map to TRBD1. The source of this sequence is a human donor in a cohort sampled during active COVID-19. The CDR3 coding sequence is TGTGCCAGTAGTCGGACAGGGGACAATTCACCCCTCCACTTT. This encodes CASSRTGDNSPLHF.